One and the same sample provided the 27 T cell receptor beta chains below, sequenced in a study of blood T cell repertoires in COVID-19. Generated by immunoSEQ multiplex PCR, the TCRdb table keeps only in-frame clones and is missing some. The sample lists approximately 280,000 clones; approximately 91% were seen once. Sequenced input: peripheral blood. All receptors derive from a man aged 50 to 60 with acute or convalescent COVID-19.

This sequence joins TRBV14 and TRBJ1-2; 9 bases are a match to TRBD1. Germline V gene data show CDR1 as SGHDN and CDR2 as FVKESK. V lost 5 bases to trimming and J lost 4 bases; unmatched junction nucleotides: 14. The CDR3 extends over 17 amino acids. The CDR3 protein is CASSDGTGYNMGYGYTF. The CDR3 nucleotides are TGTGCCAGCAGCGACGGGACAGGGTATAATATGGGCTATGGCTACACCTTC.

The rearrangement joins TRBV14 to TRBJ2-3, with a tentative D call TRBD2 (6 bases). CDR1 and CDR2 from the germline V gene are SGHDN and FVKESK. This CDR3 contains 11 residues. The V end lost 4 bases, the J end lost 8 bases, and 7 bases lay between the germline ends. As DNA, the CDR3 is TGTGCCAGCAGCCGCGGGGTTACGCAGTATTTT. It codes for CASSRGVTQYF.

The V and J genes are TRBV9 and TRBJ1-2; no clear D. The CDR3 runs to 15 residues. The germline V and J ends were trimmed by 3 bases and 9 bases, with 21 bases remaining between them. CDR1 and CDR2 (germline): SGDLS, YYNGEE. The CDR3 bases are TGTGCCAGCAGCGAGCCCCGGGAGGGAGGTAGTCGCTACACCTTC. Translation gives CASSEPREGGSRYTF.

The V and J genes are TRBV11-2 and TRBJ2-7, with D unresolved. Germline values: CDR1 SGHAT, CDR2 FQNNGV. V was clipped by 3 bases and J by 2 bases, with 11 bases between them. The CDR3 covers 14 residues. The DNA for the CDR3 is TGTGCCAGCAGCTTGTTCAGGATACCCTACGAGCAGTACTTC. This encodes CASSLFRIPYEQYF.

The genes are TRBV5-1 and TRBJ1-2; 9 bases fit TRBD1. The CDR3 totals 14 residues. Germline CDR1 SGHRS, CDR2 YFSETQ. J lost 4 bases, V lost 4 bases, and 5 bases had no gene match. CDR3 loop: CASSPAGQGYGYTF. As DNA, the CDR3 is TGCGCCAGCAGCCCGGCGGGACAGGGCTATGGCTACACCTTC.

This chain connects TRBV19 to TRBJ1-2; 7 bases match TRBD1. The germline V gene encodes CDR1 LNHDA and CDR2 SQIVND (reference sequence). This CDR3 region has 14 residues. Trimming took 6 bases from V and 3 from J; bases not matched to a gene: 7. CDR3 sequence (DNA): TGTGCCAGTAGACACGGGACAGTAGACTATGGCTACACCTTC. It encodes CASRHGTVDYGYTF.

V is TRBV9 and J is TRBJ2-1; D gene uncertain. Per the germline V gene, CDR1 is SGDLS and CDR2 is YYNGEE. This CDR3 is built from 11 residues. Trimming shortened V by 7 bases and J by 5 bases, and 7 bases separated the two germline ends. In DNA, the CDR3 is TGTGCCAGCGGGCTAAACAATGAGCAGTTCTTC. As protein: CASGLNNEQFF.

This chain uses TRBV5-1 with TRBJ2-7; 8 nucleotides line up with TRBD1. CDR1 SGHRS and CDR2 YFSETQ come from the germline V gene. The V segment lost 4 bases and the J segment 3 bases; nucleotides outside the gene matches: 9. CDR3 length: 15 amino acids. DNA of the CDR3: TGCGCCAGCAGCGCAGAACCGGGACAGGTCTACGAGCAGTACTTC. It encodes CASSAEPGQVYEQYF.

The J gene is TRBJ2-2, the V gene TRBV6-1, with 7 bases matching TRBD2. Germline-derived CDR1 and CDR2 are MNHNS and SASEGT. V shed 2 bases, J shed 7 bases, and the junction held 4 bases outside the gene matches. The CDR3 is made up of 14 amino acids. CDR3 DNA: TGTGCCAGCAGTGAATATGGCGGGGGCGGGGAGCTGTTTTTT. Translation: CASSEYGGGGELFF.

V is TRBV11-2 and J is TRBJ2-3, with 8 bases that match TRBD1. J was trimmed by 3 bases and V by 1 base; bases with no gene match: 6. CDR1 is SGHAT and CDR2 is FQNNGV in the germline V gene. This CDR3 is built from 16 residues. CDR3 residues: CASSLVSGGLTDTQYF. The CDR3 DNA follows: TGTGCCAGCAGCTTAGTATCAGGGGGCTTGACAGATACGCAGTATTTT.

This clone was detected only once. The rearrangement uses TRBV5-6 and TRBJ1-2, with 9 nucleotides matching TRBD1. CDR3 size: 16 residues. Germline-derived CDR1 and CDR2 are SGHDT and YYEEEE. The V and J ends lost 5 bases and 6 bases, in that order; junction bases with no gene match: 14. The CDR3 spells CASRRDRVLGLDGYTF. CDR3 sequence (DNA): TGTGCCAGCAGACGGGACAGGGTGTTAGGGTTAGATGGCTACACCTTC.

V usage is TRBV7-3 and J usage is TRBJ2-1, with D possibly matching TRBD2 (5 bases). Trimming cost V 0 bases and J 2 bases, with 8 bases left between them. CDR3 length: 15 residues. Germline assignment: CDR1 SGHTA and CDR2 FQGTGA. CDR3 nucleotides: TGTGCCAGCAGCTTAACGTCGGGGACCTACAATGAGCAGTTCTTC. Encoded protein: CASSLTSGTYNEQFF.

The CDR3 loop reads CASSPPARGYEQYF. In DNA, the CDR3 is TGTGCCAGCAGCCCGCCGGCGCGGGGCTACGAGCAGTACTTC. V is TRBV7-9 and J is TRBJ2-7; a possible D gene is TRBD2 (6 bases). The CDR3 is 14 amino acids. V lost 5 bases to trimming and J lost 3 bases, with 14 bases between them. Germline V gives CDR1 SEHNR, CDR2 FQNEAQ (reference sequence).

V gene TRBV27 combines with J gene TRBJ1-6; perhaps TRBD1 as D (5 bases). V was clipped by 2 bases and J by 9 bases, with 11 bases between them. This CDR3 has 14 amino acids. Germline V gene lookup returns CDR1 MNHEY and CDR2 SMNVEV (reference sequence). The CDR3 is CASSLNRSGSPLHF. CDR3 in DNA: TGTGCCAGCAGTTTAAACAGGAGTGGTTCACCCCTCCACTTT.

The chain has TRBV11-2 and TRBJ2-7, with D tentatively TRBD2 (6 bases). The CDR3 is made up of 14 amino acids. Germline V CDR1 and CDR2: SGHAT, FQNNGV. Trimming took 4 bases from V and 4 from J, leaving 14 bases between them. CDR3 sequence reads: CASSSGRGSYEQYF. DNA of the CDR3: TGTGCCAGCAGCTCAGGGCGGGGATCGTACGAGCAGTACTTC.

The chain recombines TRBV2 with TRBJ1-1; possible D gene TRBD1, 6 bases. Trimming took off 5 bases at V and 4 bases at J, with 8 bases between the two ends. The CDR3 is 12 amino acids. Germline CDR1 reads SNHLY; CDR2 reads FYNNEI. The CDR3: CASSRGGTEAFF. CDR3 bases: TGTGCCAGCAGTAGGGGGGGCACTGAAGCTTTCTTT.

The chain couples TRBV7-3 to TRBJ2-4, with TRBD1 matching over 8 bases. This CDR3 region has 16 residues. The trim removed 1 base at V and 0 bases at J, leaving 2 bases unmatched. Germline V gene lookup returns CDR1 SGHTA and CDR2 FQGTGA. CDR3 residues: CASSLRDRLAKNIQYF. The CDR3 DNA sequence: TGTGCCAGCAGCTTAAGGGACAGGCTAGCCAAAAACATTCAGTACTTC.

The CDR3 loop is CSVVEQILGYTF. CDR3 coding DNA: TGCAGCGTTGTTGAGCAAATACTCGGCTACACCTTC. This sequence joins TRBV29-1 and TRBJ1-2, with D unclear. CDR1 is SQVTM and CDR2 is ANQGSEA in the germline V gene. This CDR3 has 12 amino acids. V was pared by 4 bases and J by 8 bases, with 14 bases between.

The V call is TRBV4-1, the J call TRBJ1-2; a possible D gene is TRBD1 (6 bases). V lost 0 bases and J lost 3, with 14 bases in between. The CDR3 runs to 16 residues. Germline V gives CDR1 MGHRA, CDR2 YSYEKL. Here the CDR3 DNA reads TGCGCCAGCAGCCAAGATTGGCCAGGGGAATACTATGGCTACACCTTC. Its translation is CASSQDWPGEYYGYTF.

Notes on this clone: At the DNA level, this CDR3 is encoded by other sequences in the same sample as well. The chain uses TRBV5-4 and TRBJ1-6; D possibly corresponds to TRBD1 (5 bases). The CDR3 loop spans 13 amino acids. Trimming left V 1 base short and J 7 bases short, with 6 bases between. Germline loops: CDR1 SGHNT, CDR2 YYREEE (reference sequence). CDR3 sequence reads: CASSLPGNSPLHF. The CDR3 DNA reads TGTGCCAGCAGCTTGCCAGGGAATTCACCCCTCCACTTT. The full variable domain, in which reference TRBV5-4 and TRBJ1-6 provide the parts outside the CDR3, is ETGVTQSPTHLIKTRGQQVTLRCSSQSGHNTVSWYQQALGQGPQFIFQYYREEENGRGNFPPRFSGLQFPNYSSELNVNALELDDSALYLCASSLPGNSPLHFGNGTRLTVT.

This rearrangement joins TRBV18 to TRBJ1-1; D gene ambiguous. Trimming took 4 bases from V and 5 from J, leaving 8 bases between them. Germline CDR1 is KGHSH and CDR2 is LQKENI. This CDR3 is built from 12 residues. CDR3 region: CASSRGVTEAFF. As DNA, the CDR3 is TGTGCCAGCTCACGCGGGGTGACTGAAGCTTTCTTT.

The chain combines TRBV5-4 with TRBJ2-5; 7 nucleotides align to TRBD1. This CDR3 comprises 15 residues. The V and J ends lost 4 bases and 4 bases, in that order; junction bases with no gene match: 10. CDR1 SGHNT and CDR2 YYREEE come from the germline V gene (reference sequence). The CDR3, as DNA: TGTGCCAGCAGCGGACCCCGACAGGGCGGAGAGACCCAGTACTTC. This sequence encodes CASSGPRQGGETQYF.

The rearrangement uses TRBV9 and TRBJ1-3, with TRBD1 as a possible D gene (6 bases). From germline, CDR1 is SGDLS and CDR2 YYNGEE. V gave up 4 bases and J gave up 4 bases, with 15 bases separating them. The CDR3 totals 15 residues. CDR3 residues: CASSPNRVSGNTIYF. The DNA of the CDR3 is TGTGCCAGCAGCCCGAACAGGGTATCGGGAAACACCATATATTTT.

CDR3 DNA: TGTGCCTTATCCCCGGGGGTTAAGTCACCCCTCCACTTT. Translated, it gives CALSPGVKSPLHF. The V call is TRBV30, the J call TRBJ1-6; TRBD1 is a possible D gene (5 bases). The germline CDR1 and CDR2 sequences are GTSNPN and SVGIG (reference sequence). Between the trimmed V and J ends, which lost 7 bases and 10 bases, there was a span of 17 bases. CDR3 length equals 13 residues. Full variable domain (rest looked up from reference TRBV30 and TRBJ1-6): SQTIHQWPATLVQPVGSPLSLECTVEGTSNPNLYWYRQAAGRGLQLLFYSVGIGQISSEVPQNLSASRPQDRQFILSSKKLLLSDSGFYLCALSPGVKSPLHFGNGTRLTVT.

This clone occurred once. The CDR3 DNA reads as TGTGCCAGCAGTGTCAGGTCGACGAACACTGAAGCTTTCTTT. It translates to CASSVRSTNTEAFF. V is TRBV2 and J is TRBJ1-1, with D unresolved. Trimming left V 4 bases short and J 1 base short, with 10 bases between. This CDR3 has 14 amino acids. From germline, CDR1 is SNHLY and CDR2 FYNNEI.

The chain combines TRBV15 with TRBJ2-5; perhaps TRBD1 as D (6 bases). Trimming left V 1 base short and J 1 base short, with 10 bases between. Germline assignment: CDR1 LNHNV and CDR2 YYDKDF (reference sequence). The CDR3 totals 15 residues. Here the CDR3 reads CATSRVGAVQETQYF. CDR3 coding DNA: TGTGCCACCAGCAGAGTGGGGGCGGTCCAAGAGACCCAGTACTTC.

The chain couples TRBV18 to TRBJ1-4; D is uncertain. Germline-derived CDR1 and CDR2 are KGHSH and LQKENI. The CDR3 totals 13 residues. Between the trimmed V and J ends, which lost 3 bases and 11 bases, there was a span of 13 bases. CDR3 sequence (DNA): TGTGCCAGCTCACCTCAGGCCCTCGACAAACTGTTTTTT. Its translation: CASSPQALDKLFF.